The 17 T cell receptor beta chains below come from one sample, sequenced in a study of OX40 agonist ivuxolimab in advanced cancers. Sequenced by immunoSEQ multiplex PCR; TCRdb stores in-frame clones only, minus some. The sample holds tens of thousands of clones; approximately 86% are singletons and the top ten take almost 6%. This sample comprised CD4+ or CD8+ T cells sorted from blood, obtained in a trial of the OX40 agonist ivuxolimab. Receptor source: an adult with an advanced solid tumor such as melanoma, head and neck, liver or kidney cancer.

This clone was recorded once. The V and J genes are TRBV28 and TRBJ2-5; D unresolved. The CDR3 covers 15 residues. Germline CDR1 MDHEN, CDR2 SYDVKM. Trimming took 3 bases from V and 1 from J, leaving 12 bases between them. The CDR3 coding sequence is TGTGCCAGCAGTTTCCCCCCCGGTAGCCAAGAGACCCAGTACTTC. It translates to CASSFPPGSQETQYF.

The chain is built from TRBV28 and TRBJ1-1, with D perhaps matching TRBD1 (5 bases). Trimming stripped 3 bases from V and 7 bases from J, with 15 bases between. Germline values: CDR1 MDHEN, CDR2 SYDVKM. The CDR3 totals 14 residues. CDR3 region: CASSFQGSSGEAFF. For the CDR3, the DNA is TGTGCCAGCAGTTTTCAGGGCTCTAGTGGTGAAGCTTTCTTT.

The sample holds one count of this clone. The chain uses TRBV4-2 and TRBJ2-3, with D possibly being TRBD1 (6 bases). The CDR3 is made up of 16 amino acids. Per the germline V gene, CDR1 is LGHNA and CDR2 is YNFKEQ. V dropped 1 base and J dropped 6 bases, with 17 bases sitting between them. CDR3 amino acids: CASSQAAGVGADTQYF. In DNA, the CDR3 is TGTGCCAGCAGCCAAGCGGCCGGGGTGGGGGCGGATACGCAGTATTTT.

The chain employs TRBV7-9 and TRBJ2-7, with D possibly being TRBD2 (5 bases). This CDR3 has 13 amino acids. The germline V gene has CDR1 SEHNR and CDR2 FQNEAQ (reference sequence). Trimming left V 1 base short and J 4 bases short, with 8 bases between. CDR3 sequence (DNA): TGTGCCAGCAGCTTAGGTAGGGAGTACGAGCAGTACGTC. This translates into CASSLGREYEQYV.

The V gene is TRBV19, the J gene TRBJ1-2, with 7 bases fitting TRBD1. Per the germline V gene, CDR1 is LNHDA and CDR2 is SQIVND (reference sequence). With 3 bases clipped from V and 4 bases from J, the junction kept 5 bases outside the gene matches. The CDR3 length is 14 residues. The CDR3 sequence is CASSIGQASYGYTF. The CDR3 nucleotides are TGTGCCAGTAGTATTGGACAGGCCTCCTATGGCTACACCTTC.

The genes are TRBV4-3 and TRBJ2-1; TRBD2 is a possible D gene (6 bases). Germline CDR1 and CDR2: LGHNA and YSLEER. This CDR3 is 15 amino acids long. V was shortened by 1 base and J by 3 bases, with 10 bases between the two germline ends. As DNA, the CDR3 is TGCGCCAGCAGCCAAGCTAGCGTCGGCTACAATGAGCAGTTCTTC. Its translation is CASSQASVGYNEQFF.

The CDR3 protein is CASTSDTHLDNSPLHF. DNA for the CDR3: TGTGCCAGTACCTCGGACACCCATTTGGATAATTCACCCCTCCACTTT. The gene calls are TRBV19 and TRBJ1-6; a possible D gene is TRBD1 (5 bases). Germline V gene sequence: CDR1 LNHDA, CDR2 SQIVND (reference sequence). The CDR3 spans 16 residues. Trimming removed 7 bases from V and 5 bases from J, with 18 bases in between.

This clone was detected only once. The gene calls are TRBV7-9 and TRBJ1-4; D not certain. CDR3 length equals 12 residues. V was cut by 5 bases and J by 5 bases, with 6 bases left in between. Germline V gene data show CDR1 as SEHNR and CDR2 as FQNEAQ (reference sequence). CDR3 sequence (DNA): TGTGCCAGCAGCGCAGACAATGAAAAACTGTTTTTT. Its protein is CASSADNEKLFF.

J is TRBJ2-1 and V is TRBV14; D is unclear. Germline CDR1 and CDR2: SGHDN and FVKESK. The length of the CDR3 is 10 residues. Between the trimmed V and J ends, which lost 8 bases and 7 bases, there was a span of 6 bases. The DNA for the CDR3 is TGTGCCAGCGGGATGAATGAGCAGTTCTTC. This encodes CASGMNEQFF. Variable domain in full (rest from reference TRBV14 and TRBJ2-1): EAGVTQFPSHSVIEKGQTVTLRCDPISGHDNLYWYRRVMGKEIKFLLHFVKESKQDESGMPNNRFLAERTGGTYSTLKVQPAELEDSGVYFCASGMNEQFFGPGTRLTVL.

The chain links TRBV5-1 to TRBJ2-1, with 12 bases identical to TRBD2. The CDR3 has 16 residues. Looked up from germline, CDR1 is SGHRS and CDR2 is YFSETQ. J was trimmed by 6 bases and V by 0 bases; bases with no gene match: 4. The DNA for the CDR3 is TGCGCCAGCAGCTTGGCCCCGACTAGCGGGAGCAATGAGCAGTTCTTC. Translating it yields CASSLAPTSGSNEQFF. Using reference TRBV5-1 and TRBJ2-1 for the parts outside the CDR3, the full variable domain is KAGVTQTPRYLIKTRGQQVTLSCSPISGHRSVSWYQQTPGQGLQFLFEYFSETQRNKGNFPGRFSGRQFSNSRSEMNVSTLELGDSALYLCASSLAPTSGSNEQFFGPGTRLTVL.

The rearrangement joins TRBV15 to TRBJ2-2; 10 positions match TRBD2. V lost 1 base, J lost 4 bases, and 3 bases stayed unmatched. The CDR3 runs to 16 residues. Germline-derived CDR1 and CDR2 are LNHNV and YYDKDF (reference sequence). In nucleotides, the CDR3 is TGTGCCACCAGCAGAGTAGCGGGAGGAATCACCGGGGAGCTGTTTTTT. Translated: CATSRVAGGITGELFF.

The V call is TRBV5-1, the J call TRBJ2-3; weak D call: TRBD1 (5 bases). V was cut by 1 base and J by 2 bases, with 14 bases left in between. The CDR3 has 16 residues. CDR1 is SGHRS and CDR2 is YFSETQ in the germline V gene. The CDR3 region is CASSLLQQEFTDTQYF. DNA of the CDR3: TGCGCCAGCAGCTTGTTACAACAGGAATTCACAGATACGCAGTATTTT.

The chain has TRBV28 and TRBJ1-2, with TRBD1 as a possible D gene (5 bases). V lost 3 bases and J 4 bases, leaving 12 bases between the germline ends. This CDR3 is built from 14 residues. Looked up from germline, CDR1 is MDHEN and CDR2 is SYDVKM. Written as DNA, the CDR3 is TGTGCCAGCAGTTTTGGGGCAGGGAGCTATGGCTACACCTTC. It yields the protein CASSFGAGSYGYTF.

The chain joins TRBV6-6 to TRBJ1-2; possible D gene TRBD1, 5 bases. The CDR3 is 15 residues long. Trimming removed 6 bases from V and 0 bases from J, with 14 bases in between. Germline V gene sequence: CDR1 MNHNY, CDR2 SVGAGI (reference sequence). In DNA form, the CDR3 reads TGTGCCAGCAGGGGGGGGGTGGATACTAACTATGGCTACACCTTC. Its protein product is CASRGGVDTNYGYTF.

This clone was observed once. One end of the junction varies from germline; a read error may be responsible. The chain joins TRBV6-4 to TRBJ2-3; D might be TRBD2 (5 bases). CDR3 length: 14 residues. Germline CDR1 and CDR2: MRHNA and SNTAGT. CDR3 residues: CASSDDPSRDTQYF. For the CDR3, the DNA is TGTGCCAGCAGTGACGATCCTAGCAGAGATACGCAGTATTTT.

The CDR3 DNA reads as TGCGCCAGCAGTGGGACAGCCAACTATGGCTACACCTTC. This codes for CASSGTANYGYTF. This chain joins TRBV10-1 and TRBJ1-2; D possibly corresponds to TRBD1 (6 bases). From germline, CDR1 is WNHNN and CDR2 SYGVQD (reference sequence). The CDR3 sequence is 13 residues long. Trimming removed 4 bases at V and 2 bases at J, with 8 bases between.

J is TRBJ1-1 and V is TRBV18; D not certain. Trimming shortened V by 4 bases and J by 7 bases, and 13 bases separated the two germline ends. Germline CDR1 reads KGHSH; CDR2 reads LQKENI. CDR3 length equals 13 residues. The CDR3: CASSLTVTLEAFF. CDR3 nucleotides: TGTGCCAGCTCACTGACGGTCACCCTTGAAGCTTTCTTT.